This TCR beta chain was identified in a study of T cell changes during pregnancy in multiple sclerosis. Germline-derived CDR1 and CDR2 are SGDLS and YYNGEE. The CDR3 extends over 13 amino acids. Trimming at V came to 8 bases and at J to 1 base, leaving 4 bases not matched to a gene. Assay used: immunoSEQ multiplex PCR; TCRdb lists only in-frame clones, some missing. The repertoire holds 30,000 to 35,000 clones, with approximately 90% as singletons. This clone was recorded a few times. The origin of this receptor is a female donor with multiple sclerosis, enrolled in a pregnancy study. The sequenced sample was CD8+ T cells from peripheral blood mononuclear cells, obtained in the third trimester of pregnancy. The chain joins TRBV9 to TRBJ1-1, with 8 bases identical to TRBD1. This CDR3 is CASVGTGNTEAFF. DNA for the CDR3: TGTGCCAGTGTAGGGACAGGGAACACTGAAGCTTTCTTT.